Following are 19 T cell receptor beta chains from one sample sequenced in a study of T-cell memory formation after mild COVID-19. Via MiXCR, TCRdb re-called the 5' RACE reads, giving one row per CDR3 protein. The profile shows a few hundred thousand distinct CDR3 sequences, approximately 21% of them singletons. Sequencing used PBMCs or a T cell subset sorted from them (not recorded which). The receptors derive from an adult woman who had mild COVID-19 (a few samples of this study predate the infection). Cell type and time point are not known.

In this sample, this clonotype turned up a few times. V usage is TRBV12-3 or TRBV12-4 and J usage is TRBJ2-5; 13 bases map to TRBD2. CDR3 size: 17 residues. V lost 3 bases and J lost 5; bases outside the gene matches: 9. The CDR3 loop reads CASSLRRLAGGGETQYF. The CDR3 DNA follows: TGTGCCAGCAGTTTGAGGCGACTAGCGGGAGGAGGTGAGACCCAGTACTTC.

The chain combines TRBV4-2 with TRBJ2-3; no reliable D call. Germline loops: CDR1 LGHNA, CDR2 YNFKEQ. V was clipped by 0 bases and J by 2 bases, with 6 bases between them. This CDR3 has 14 amino acids. The CDR3 reads CASSQDSITDTQYF. CDR3 nucleotide sequence: TGTGCCAGCAGCCAAGACAGTATCACAGATACGCAGTATTTT.

In this sample, this clonotype turned up a few times. The rearrangement uses TRBV5-4 and TRBJ1-2; 7 bases line up with TRBD1. CDR3 length equals 14 residues. Unmatched junction bases numbered 6, after V lost 2 bases and J lost 5 bases. Germline CDR1 and CDR2: SGHNT and YYREEE (reference sequence). The CDR3 loop reads CASSFKGAWYGYTF. The CDR3 coding sequence is TGTGCCAGCAGCTTCAAGGGGGCCTGGTATGGCTACACCTTC. Looking up the rest from reference TRBV5-4 and TRBJ1-2 gives the full variable domain: ETGVTQSPTHLIKTRGQQVTLRCSSQSGHNTVSWYQQALGQGPQFIFQYYREEENGRGNFPPRFSGLQFPNYSSELNVNALELDDSALYLCASSFKGAWYGYTFGSGTRLTVV.

This clonotype was detected a few times. CDR3 nucleotide sequence: TGCAGCGTTGTGGGGGGGGGAGGACTTTCCTACAATGAGCAGTTCTTC. It yields the protein CSVVGGGGLSYNEQFF. V gene TRBV29-1 combines with J gene TRBJ2-1; 7 nucleotides line up with TRBD2. The CDR3 spans 16 residues. CDR1 is SQVTM and CDR2 is ANQGSEA in the germline V gene. Trimming removed 4 bases from V and 1 base from J; junction bases left unmatched: 10.

The chain joins TRBV5-1 to TRBJ2-5; 7 nucleotides agree with TRBD1. The CDR3 runs to 15 residues. Per germline, CDR1 SGHRS and CDR2 YFSETQ. Trimming took 1 base from V and 5 from J; bases not matched to a gene: 8. The CDR3 reads CASSLNQGVVETQYF. CDR3 coding DNA: TGCGCCAGCAGCTTGAACCAGGGGGTCGTCGAGACCCAGTACTTC. The full variable domain, rest sourced from reference TRBV5-1 and TRBJ2-5, is KAGVTQTPRYLIKTRGQQVTLSCSPISGHRSVSWYQQTPGQGLQFLFEYFSETQRNKGNFPGRFSGRQFSNSRSEMNVSTLELGDSALYLCASSLNQGVVETQYFGPGTRLLVL.

The chain couples TRBV12-3 or TRBV12-4 to TRBJ1-5, with 9 bases lining up with TRBD1. V shed 5 bases and J 4 bases; nucleotides not matched to a gene: 6. The CDR3 sequence is 15 residues long. For the CDR3, the DNA is TGTGCCAGCAGTATGGGACAGGGCGGAAATCAGCCCCAGCATTTT. Its protein is CASSMGQGGNQPQHF.

The chain carries TRBV7-9 and TRBJ1-4; 8 positions agree with TRBD1. CDR3 length: 17 residues. Germline values: CDR1 SEHNR, CDR2 FQNEAQ (reference sequence). The V gene end was trimmed by 2 bases and the J gene end by 2 bases; junction bases not matched to a gene: 7. The CDR3 DNA is TGTGCCAGCAGCTTATACAGAACAGGGGGGACTAATGAAAAACTGTTTTTT. This translates into CASSLYRTGGTNEKLFF.

The V and J genes are TRBV6-2 or TRBV6-3 and TRBJ1-2; perhaps TRBD1 as D (6 bases). Germline values: CDR1 MNHEY, CDR2 SVGEGT. This CDR3 region has 14 residues. V lost 2 bases to trimming and J lost 6 bases, with 13 bases between them. CDR3 coding DNA: TGTGCCAGCAGTTACCCAACGGACAGCGATGGCTACACCTTC. Translation gives CASSYPTDSDGYTF.

This clonotype occurred a few times. The chain is built from TRBV7-2 and TRBJ2-1; tentative D call: TRBD1 (5 bases). This CDR3 contains 16 residues. Trimming pared 3 bases from V and 2 bases from J, leaving 14 bases between. Germline CDR1 and CDR2: SGHTA and FQGNSA. CDR3 residues: CASSFTGETTYNEQFF. In DNA form, the CDR3 reads TGTGCCAGCAGCTTTACAGGTGAAACAACCTACAATGAGCAGTTCTTC. Full variable domain (outside the CDR3, taken from reference TRBV7-2 and TRBJ2-1): GAGVSQSPSNKVTEKGKDVELRCDPISGHTALYWYRQSLGQGLEFLIYFQGNSAPDKSGLPSDRFSAERTGGSVSTLTIQRTQQEDSAVYLCASSFTGETTYNEQFFGPGTRLTVL.

The rearrangement links TRBV6-4 to TRBJ2-1, with TRBD2 identical over 9 bases. The CDR3 sequence is 16 residues long. The V gene end was trimmed by 4 bases and the J gene end by 6 bases; junction bases not matched to a gene: 10. From germline, CDR1 is MRHNA and CDR2 SNTAGT. The CDR3 sequence: CASSVSAGGFGNEQFF. The CDR3 DNA follows: TGTGCCAGCAGTGTCTCAGCGGGGGGCTTTGGCAATGAGCAGTTCTTC.

A few counts support this clonotype. The rearrangement joins TRBV12-3 or TRBV12-4 to TRBJ2-7, with 14 bases identical to TRBD2. This CDR3 has 17 residues. V lost 6 bases, J lost 2 bases, and 9 bases stayed unmatched. For the CDR3, the DNA is TGTGCCAGCAGCCCGGGACTAGCGGGAGTTTTCCCCTACGAGCAGTACTTC. This encodes CASSPGLAGVFPYEQYF.

This clonotype was detected a few times. The CDR3 coding sequence is TGTGCCAGCAGCAACATTCGGGGGGGCCTTAATCCGTACACAGATACGCAGTATTTT. Its translation is CASSNIRGGLNPYTDTQYF. The J gene is TRBJ2-3, the V gene TRBV11-2; TRBD2 matches 8 bases. Germline V gene sequence: CDR1 SGHAT, CDR2 FQNNGV. The CDR3 totals 19 residues. Losses at the gene ends were 5 bases for V and 2 bases for J; bases not matched to a gene: 18.

The rearrangement joins TRBV12-3 or TRBV12-4 to TRBJ2-1, with TRBD2 identical over 8 bases. CDR3 length: 16 residues. J gave up 4 bases and V 1 base, and 6 bases lay outside the gene matches. The CDR3 DNA reads as TGTGCCAGCAGTTTAGGGTCACTAGCGGTATACAATGAGCAGTTCTTC. This sequence encodes CASSLGSLAVYNEQFF.

This chain links TRBV3-1 with TRBJ2-5; 9 positions match TRBD1. The J segment lost 3 bases and the V segment lost 5 bases, leaving 4 bases of the junction unmatched. Germline assignment: CDR1 LGHDT and CDR2 YNNKEL (reference sequence). The CDR3 loop spans 14 amino acids. The CDR3 nucleotides read TGTGCCAGCAGCGCCGGGACAGGGAAAGAGACCCAGTACTTC. Protein product: CASSAGTGKETQYF.

Many counts were recorded for this clonotype. The chain recombines TRBV29-1 with TRBJ2-2; TRBD2 matches at 9 bases. V gave up 4 bases and J gave up 5 bases; unmatched junction bases: 8. The germline V gene encodes CDR1 SQVTM and CDR2 ANQGSEA. This CDR3 spans 15 amino acids. The CDR3 loop reads CSVALAGLHTGELFF. In nucleotides, the CDR3 is TGCAGCGTTGCGCTAGCGGGGCTGCATACCGGGGAGCTGTTTTTT.

In this sample, this clonotype turned up a few times. The chain has TRBV6-6 and TRBJ2-5; unclear D gene. CDR3 length: 14 amino acids. Germline V gene data show CDR1 as MNHNY and CDR2 as SVGAGI (reference sequence). The V gene lost 5 bases and the J gene lost 0 bases, with 10 bases spanning the gap. This chain's CDR3 is CASSTGTDQETQYF. CDR3 nucleotide sequence: TGTGCCAGCAGTACCGGCACAGACCAAGAGACCCAGTACTTC.

This sequence joins TRBV25-1 and TRBJ1-1; D is ambiguous. This CDR3 has 12 residues. V was shortened by 7 bases and J by 7 bases, with 13 bases between the two germline ends. Germline loops: CDR1 MGHDK, CDR2 SYGVNS. CDR3 sequence reads: CASTDPRNEAFF. In DNA form, the CDR3 reads TGTGCCAGCACCGACCCCAGGAATGAAGCTTTCTTT.

This clonotype was counted a few times. The V call is TRBV12-3 or TRBV12-4, the J call TRBJ2-1, with TRBD1 as a possible D gene (5 bases). There are 13 residues in the CDR3. Trimming stripped 3 bases from V and 6 bases from J, with 9 bases between. CDR3 region: CASSLQDINEQFF. CDR3 nucleotides: TGTGCCAGCAGTTTGCAGGACATCAATGAGCAGTTCTTC.

V usage is TRBV2 and J usage is TRBJ2-3; D remains unclear. The CDR3 has 15 residues. The V gene lost 8 bases and the J gene lost 1 base, with 16 bases spanning the gap. Germline loops: CDR1 SNHLY, CDR2 FYNNEI. The CDR3 is CASGRSTTGTDTQYF. The CDR3 DNA follows: TGTGCCAGCGGCAGGTCAACCACGGGCACAGATACGCAGTATTTT.